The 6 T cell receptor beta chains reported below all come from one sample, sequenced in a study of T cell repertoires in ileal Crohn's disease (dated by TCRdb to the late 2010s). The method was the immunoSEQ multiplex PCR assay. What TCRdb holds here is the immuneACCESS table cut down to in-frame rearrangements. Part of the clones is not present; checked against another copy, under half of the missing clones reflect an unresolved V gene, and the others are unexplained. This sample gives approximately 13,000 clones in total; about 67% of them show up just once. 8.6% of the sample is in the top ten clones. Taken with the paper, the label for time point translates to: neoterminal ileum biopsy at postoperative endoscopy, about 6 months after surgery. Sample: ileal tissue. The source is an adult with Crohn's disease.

The CDR3 nucleotides read TGTGCCAGCTCACCCGCGGCCAGCAGAAACTATGGCTACACCTTC. Residues: CASSPAASRNYGYTF. The chain combines TRBV18 with TRBJ1-2; D is uncertain. V lost 3 bases and J 2 bases, leaving 13 bases between the germline ends. This CDR3 has 15 amino acids. Germline V CDR1 and CDR2: KGHSH, LQKENI.

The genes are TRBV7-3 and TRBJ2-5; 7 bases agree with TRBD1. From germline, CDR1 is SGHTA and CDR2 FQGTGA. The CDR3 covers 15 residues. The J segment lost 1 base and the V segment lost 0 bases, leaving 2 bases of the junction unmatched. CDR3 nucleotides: TGTGCCAGCAGCTTAACTTCAGGGGGCCAAGAGACCCAGTACTTC. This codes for CASSLTSGGQETQYF.

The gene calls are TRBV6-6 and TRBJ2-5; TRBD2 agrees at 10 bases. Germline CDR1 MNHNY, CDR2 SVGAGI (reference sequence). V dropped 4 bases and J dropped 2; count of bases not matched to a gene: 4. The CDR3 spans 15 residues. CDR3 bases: TGTGCCAGCAGTTGGGGTAGCGGGGGGCAAGAGACCCAGTACTTC. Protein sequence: CASSWGSGGQETQYF.

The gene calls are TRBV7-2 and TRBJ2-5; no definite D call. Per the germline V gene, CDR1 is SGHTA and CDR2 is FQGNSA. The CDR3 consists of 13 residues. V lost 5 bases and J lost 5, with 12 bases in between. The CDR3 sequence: CASSLGLRETQYF. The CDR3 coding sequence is TGTGCCAGCAGCCTGGGCCTTAGGGAGACCCAGTACTTC.

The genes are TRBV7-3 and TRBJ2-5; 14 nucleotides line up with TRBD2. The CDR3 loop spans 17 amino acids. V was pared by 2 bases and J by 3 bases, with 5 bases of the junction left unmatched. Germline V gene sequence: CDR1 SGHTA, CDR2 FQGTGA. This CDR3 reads CASSLGTSGGGKETQYF. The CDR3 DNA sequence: TGTGCCAGCAGCTTAGGGACTAGCGGGGGCGGGAAAGAGACCCAGTACTTC.

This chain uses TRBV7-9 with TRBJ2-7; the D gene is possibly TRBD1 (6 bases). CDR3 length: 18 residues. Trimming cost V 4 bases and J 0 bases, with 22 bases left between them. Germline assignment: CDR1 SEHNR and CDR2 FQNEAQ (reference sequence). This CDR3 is CASSSLVVVRGYSYEQYF. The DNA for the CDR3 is TGTGCCAGCAGCTCCCTGGTTGTTGTTAGGGGGTACTCCTACGAGCAGTACTTC.